This TCR beta chain originates from a study of blood T cell repertoires in COVID-19. Study in general: The samples span acute and convalescent COVID-19 from the United States, Italy and Spain. The analysed material was cDNA or gDNA that came from T cells, B-cell-depleted T cells, or PBMCs.

Per the original methods: It was from reference gene primer amplification that nucleated cell counts were estimated. Generated by immunoSEQ multiplex PCR, the TCRdb table keeps only in-frame clones and is missing some. V, J and clone size were drawn from that table, and D and trimming were deduced from the DNA. Among roughly 39,000 clones listed, roughly 85% were seen once. The CDR3 extends over 16 amino acids. V dropped 2 bases and J dropped 4 bases, with 15 bases sitting between them. Germline V lookup: CDR1 MNHNY, CDR2 SVGAGI (reference sequence). This chain connects TRBV6-6 to TRBJ1-5; D not resolved. This clonotype originated in a human donor in a cohort sampled during active COVID-19. Sequencing was performed on peripheral blood. As DNA, the CDR3 is TGTGCCAGCAGTTACCCCGGGGTGGTACCAAATCAGCCCCAGCATTTT. It yields the protein CASSYPGVVPNQPQHF.